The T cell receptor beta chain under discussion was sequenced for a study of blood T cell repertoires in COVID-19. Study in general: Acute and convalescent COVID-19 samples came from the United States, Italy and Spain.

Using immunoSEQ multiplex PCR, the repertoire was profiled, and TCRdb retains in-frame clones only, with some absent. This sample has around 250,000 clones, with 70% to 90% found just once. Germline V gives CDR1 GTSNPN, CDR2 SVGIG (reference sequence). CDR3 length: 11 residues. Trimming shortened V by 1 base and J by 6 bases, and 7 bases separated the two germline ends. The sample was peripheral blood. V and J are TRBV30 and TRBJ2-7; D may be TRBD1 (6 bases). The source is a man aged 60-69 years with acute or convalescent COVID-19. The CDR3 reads CAWSGRGEQYF. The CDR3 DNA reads TGTGCCTGGAGTGGCAGGGGCGAGCAGTACTTC.